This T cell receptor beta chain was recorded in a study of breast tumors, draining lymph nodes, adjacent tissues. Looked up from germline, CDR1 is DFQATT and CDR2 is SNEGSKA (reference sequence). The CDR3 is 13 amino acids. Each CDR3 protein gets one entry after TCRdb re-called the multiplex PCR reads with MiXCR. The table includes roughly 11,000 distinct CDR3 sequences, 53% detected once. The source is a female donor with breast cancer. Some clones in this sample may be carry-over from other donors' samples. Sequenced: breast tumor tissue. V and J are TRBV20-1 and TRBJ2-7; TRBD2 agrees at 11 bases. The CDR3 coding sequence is TGCAGCGCTTTAGCGGGGGGGCCTTCCGGGCAGTACTTC. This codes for CSALAGGPSGQYF.